A selection of T cell receptor beta chains follows, all from one sample in a study of shared clonotypes between healthy human individuals. Only in-frame clones appear in the TCRdb table, and some are missing; sequencing was by immunoSEQ multiplex PCR. The repertoire holds 600,000 or so clones, with approximately 95% as singletons. The sequenced material came from naive CD8+ T cells sorted from blood. The receptor set was obtained from a woman aged 25 to 39 in good health. CDR3s include the opening cysteine and the closing phenylalanine or tryptophan. Fields, in order: V gene, J gene, D gene, clone size, CDR3 DNA, CDR3 protein. A D gene is named only where the DNA matches it firmly. Some rows have no size entry. The others give once, few or many, or a class for an expanded clone.

V: TRBV19
J: TRBJ2-5
D: .
size: .
DNA: TGTGCCAGTAGTATAGATCCGGGCAGTCAAGAGACCCAGTACTTC
CDR3: CASSIDPGSQETQYF

V: TRBV9
J: TRBJ2-7
D: TRBD2
size: .
DNA: TGTGCCAGCAGCGTAGACGGCGGGAGCTACGAGCAGTACTTC
CDR3: CASSVDGGSYEQYF

V: TRBV9
J: TRBJ1-1
D: TRBD1
size: .
DNA: TGTGCCAGCAGCCCCCGGACAGGGGGCGGTACTGAAGCTTTCTTT
CDR3: CASSPRTGGGTEAFF

V: TRBV5-6
J: TRBJ2-6
D: TRBD1
size: .
DNA: TGTGCCAGCAGCTTACAGGGGTCTGGGGCCAACGTCCTGACTTTC
CDR3: CASSLQGSGANVLTF

V: TRBV28
J: TRBJ2-7
D: .
size: .
DNA: TGTGCCAGCAGTTATGAGGCCGAGCAGTACTTC
CDR3: CASSYEAEQYF

V: TRBV5-1
J: TRBJ1-1
D: .
size: .
DNA: TGCGCCAGCAGCTTCCAAGAAGGACTTGATGCTTTCTTT
CDR3: CASSFQEGLDAFF

V: TRBV7-8
J: TRBJ2-7
D: TRBD2
size: .
DNA: TGTGCCAGCAGCCCTGCCCGAGGGCTAGCGGAGCCATCGTGGGAGCAGTACTTC
CDR3: CASSPARGLAEPSWEQYF

V: TRBV6-5
J: TRBJ2-1
D: TRBD2
size: .
DNA: TGTGCCAGCAGTTACTTGGGACTAGCGGGTTACAATGAGCAGTTCTTC
CDR3: CASSYLGLAGYNEQFF

V: TRBV5-1
J: TRBJ2-7
D: .
size: .
DNA: TGCGCCAGCAGCCCATCTGTCGGGGCTACGGGTTACGAGCAGTACTTC
CDR3: CASSPSVGATGYEQYF

V: TRBV7-9
J: TRBJ2-2
D: .
size: .
DNA: TGTGCCAGCAGCCAACCGGACGTCGTGATCGCGAACACCGGGGAGCTGTTTTTT
CDR3: CASSQPDVVIANTGELFF

V: TRBV4-2
J: TRBJ1-1
D: .
size: .
DNA: TGTGCCAGCAGCCCTCGACAGACGATGAACACTGAAGCTTTCTTT
CDR3: CASSPRQTMNTEAFF

V: TRBV7-9
J: TRBJ2-7
D: .
size: .
DNA: TGTGCCAGCACTGTGGGGGGAGACGACGAGCAGTACTTC
CDR3: CASTVGGDDEQYF

V: TRBV5-1
J: TRBJ2-7
D: .
size: .
DNA: TGCGCCAGCAGCTTGAAGGGACCCTACGAGCAGTACTTC
CDR3: CASSLKGPYEQYF

V: TRBV29-1
J: TRBJ2-7
D: TRBD2
size: .
DNA: TGCAGCGTTGAAGAGAGGTCTAGCGGGCAACGAGCCTACGAGCAGTACTTC
CDR3: CSVEERSSGQRAYEQYF

V: TRBV2
J: TRBJ2-3
D: .
size: .
DNA: TGTGCCAGCAGTGAAGCGCGCTCCGGTGCAGGGATCACAGATACGCAGTATTTT
CDR3: CASSEARSGAGITDTQYF

V: TRBV27
J: TRBJ1-5
D: .
size: .
DNA: TGTGCCAGCAGCATCGGACACTCTCAGCCCCAGCATTTT
CDR3: CASSIGHSQPQHF

V: TRBV27
J: TRBJ1-6
D: TRBD1
size: .
DNA: TGTGCCAGCAGTTCCGGGACAGGGGGCTCTTCACCCCTCCACTTT
CDR3: CASSSGTGGSSPLHF

V: TRBV2
J: TRBJ2-7
D: .
size: .
DNA: TGTGCCAGCAGTGAAATAATCGCCTACGAGCAGTACTTC
CDR3: CASSEIIAYEQYF

V: TRBV15
J: TRBJ1-6
D: .
size: .
DNA: TGTGCCACCAGCCCAGACAGATGGTCACCCCTCCACTTT
CDR3: CATSPDRWSPLHF

V: TRBV4-1
J: TRBJ2-7
D: .
size: .
DNA: TGCGCCAGCAGCCAAGAATTCTGGGACGAGCAGTACTTC
CDR3: CASSQEFWDEQYF

V: TRBV27
J: TRBJ1-2
D: .
size: .
DNA: TGTGCTACGGGGTTCTCGGGTGGCTACACCTTC
CDR3: CATGFSGGYTF

V: TRBV27
J: TRBJ2-7
D: TRBD2
size: .
DNA: TGTGCCAGCAGTTTATACGGGACTAGAAGTGAGCAGTACTTC
CDR3: CASSLYGTRSEQYF

V: TRBV6-1
J: TRBJ2-1
D: .
size: once
DNA: TGTGCCACATCTATTGCCTACAATGAGCAGTTCTTC
CDR3: CATSIAYNEQFF

V: TRBV2
J: TRBJ1-6
D: .
size: .
DNA: TGTGCCAGCTGGGCCTATAATTCACCCCTCCACTTT
CDR3: CASWAYNSPLHF

V: TRBV9
J: TRBJ2-1
D: .
size: .
DNA: TGTGCCAGCAGCGGTGGATCGGGTGAGCAGTTCTTC
CDR3: CASSGGSGEQFF

V: TRBV14
J: TRBJ2-7
D: TRBD2
size: .
DNA: TGTGCCAGCTCCTTCGGGGGGGCCCCAGCCTACGAGCAGTACTTC
CDR3: CASSFGGAPAYEQYF

V: TRBV28
J: TRBJ2-7
D: .
size: few
DNA: TGTGCCAGCAGCCAACACCACAGGGAAGGGCGGTACGAGCAGTACTTC
CDR3: CASSQHHREGRYEQYF

V: TRBV6-5
J: TRBJ1-3
D: .
size: .
DNA: TGTGCCAGCAGAGACCGGGGCAGGGATGGAAACACCATATATTTT
CDR3: CASRDRGRDGNTIYF

V: TRBV6-5
J: TRBJ1-5
D: .
size: few
DNA: TGTGCCAGCGGTTTTCCCACCGGCAATCAGCCCCAGCATTTT
CDR3: CASGFPTGNQPQHF

V: TRBV29-1
J: TRBJ1-1
D: .
size: .
DNA: TGCAGCGCCCTGGAGACAGCTGAAGCTTTCTTT
CDR3: CSALETAEAFF

V: TRBV6-1
J: TRBJ2-7
D: .
size: .
DNA: TGTGCCAGCAGTGAGCCCTCAGTTCTCTACGAGCAGTACTTC
CDR3: CASSEPSVLYEQYF

V: TRBV4-2
J: TRBJ1-2
D: .
size: .
DNA: TGTGCCAGCAGCCAAGAAGTGGGGGGTGACTATGGCTACACCTTC
CDR3: CASSQEVGGDYGYTF

V: TRBV27
J: TRBJ2-3
D: .
size: once
DNA: TGTGCCAGCACAACGATAACAGCGGGAGATACGCAGTATTTT
CDR3: CASTTITAGDTQYF

V: TRBV25-1
J: TRBJ2-1
D: .
size: .
DNA: TGTGCCAGCAAGAAGGCTAATGAGCAGTTCTTC
CDR3: CASKKANEQFF

V: TRBV29-1
J: TRBJ1-6
D: .
size: .
DNA: TGCAGCGTTGAAGGCAATAAGGACTGGAGCTCCTATAATTCACCCCTCCACTTT
CDR3: CSVEGNKDWSSYNSPLHF

V: TRBV30
J: TRBJ1-4
D: .
size: .
DNA: TGTGCCTGGAGTGTACACAGGGACACTAATGAAAAACTGTTTTTT
CDR3: CAWSVHRDTNEKLFF

V: TRBV14
J: TRBJ2-7
D: .
size: .
DNA: TGTGCCAGCAGCCAAACCTACGAGCAGTACTTC
CDR3: CASSQTYEQYF

V: TRBV2
J: TRBJ2-7
D: TRBD2
size: .
DNA: TGTGCCAGCAGTGACGGCCTAGCGGGTCCCTACGAGCAGTACTTC
CDR3: CASSDGLAGPYEQYF

V: TRBV28
J: TRBJ1-2
D: TRBD1
size: .
DNA: TGTGCCAGCACCTTCAGGGGGGATAACTATGGCTACACCTTC
CDR3: CASTFRGDNYGYTF

V: TRBV27
J: TRBJ2-7
D: .
size: .
DNA: TGTGCCAGCAGTCCCCGCATAGGGTCCTACGAGCAGTACTTC
CDR3: CASSPRIGSYEQYF

V: TRBV5-4
J: TRBJ2-7
D: .
size: .
DNA: TGTGCCAGCAGCCGAGGGAGTTACGAGCAGTACTTC
CDR3: CASSRGSYEQYF

V: TRBV6-5
J: TRBJ1-4
D: TRBD1
size: once
DNA: TGTGCCAGCAGTAATACAGGGGGCGACGCCGAAAAACTGTTTTTT
CDR3: CASSNTGGDAEKLFF

V: TRBV27
J: TRBJ2-3
D: .
size: .
DNA: TGTGCCAGCGTGCCTAGCCGGGGACGGATCACAGATACGCAGTATTTT
CDR3: CASVPSRGRITDTQYF

V: TRBV27
J: TRBJ2-7
D: .
size: .
DNA: TGTGCCAGCAGTTTATCGAGCGGGTTTTCCTACGAGCAGTACTTC
CDR3: CASSLSSGFSYEQYF

V: TRBV11-2
J: TRBJ2-2
D: TRBD2
size: .
DNA: TGTGCCAGCAGCCTCCGGGGCGGGAGTAACGGGGAGCTGTTTTTT
CDR3: CASSLRGGSNGELFF

V: TRBV10-2
J: TRBJ1-5
D: TRBD1
size: few
DNA: TGCGCCAGCAGCTCGACAGGGATGCAGCCCCAGCATTTT
CDR3: CASSSTGMQPQHF

V: TRBV6-1
J: TRBJ2-7
D: .
size: once
DNA: TGTGCCAGCAGTCCCTCCTACGAGCAGTACTTC
CDR3: CASSPSYEQYF

V: TRBV7-2
J: TRBJ2-7
D: TRBD2
size: .
DNA: TGTGCCAGCAGCCTCCAACCACTAGCGGCCCAGGCCTTC
CDR3: CASSLQPLAAQAF

V: TRBV15
J: TRBJ2-7
D: TRBD2
size: .
DNA: TGTGCCACCAGCAGCAGACTAGCGGGGGTGACATACGAGCAGTACTTC
CDR3: CATSSRLAGVTYEQYF

V: TRBV2
J: TRBJ1-2
D: TRBD1
size: once
DNA: TGTGCCACCAGACAGGGGGGTAGTGTTTTTTTTGGCTACACCTTC
CDR3: CATRQGGSVFFGYTF

V: TRBV6-6
J: TRBJ2-3
D: TRBD2
size: .
DNA: TGTGCCAGCAGTCCCTGGACTAGCGGTGGAGATACGCAGTATTTT
CDR3: CASSPWTSGGDTQYF